Listed here are 8 T cell receptor beta chains from one sample, sequenced in a study of cytomegalovirus exposure and HLA in healthy donors. The assay was immunoSEQ multiplex PCR, and TCRdb's table has in-frame clones only and misses some. The repertoire holds some 86,000 clones, with 90% to 95% as singletons. Sequencing was carried out using PBMCs. These receptors were collected from a woman in her 30s in good health and CMV-seronegative.

The chain recombines TRBV7-7 with TRBJ2-5; 7 positions agree with TRBD2. Unmatched junction bases numbered 11, after V lost 1 base and J lost 6 bases. Germline V gene data show CDR1 as SSHAT and CDR2 as FNYEAQ (reference sequence). This CDR3 has 16 residues. CDR3 sequence (DNA): TGTGCCAGCAGCTTAGGAGTTCGGCAGGGAGGGCAGACCCAGTACTTC. Translated, it gives CASSLGVRQGGQTQYF. The complete variable domain, with remaining parts taken from reference TRBV7-7 and TRBJ2-5, reads GAGVSQSPRYKVTKRGQDVTLRCDPISSHATLYWYQQALGQGPEFLTYFNYEAQPDKSGLPSDRFSAERPEGSISTLTIQRTEQRDSAMYRCASSLGVRQGGQTQYFGPGTRLLVL.

The chain recombines TRBV18 with TRBJ2-6, with TRBD1 matching 10 bases. CDR1 KGHSH and CDR2 LQKENI come from the germline V gene. V lost 3 bases to trimming and J lost 0 bases; unmatched junction nucleotides: 2. CDR3 length: 17 amino acids. As DNA, the CDR3 is TGTGCCAGCTCACCGCGACAGGGGGCCTCTGGGGCCAACGTCCTGACTTTC. Translated: CASSPRQGASGANVLTF.

This rearrangement joins TRBV28 to TRBJ2-1; 16 bases agree with TRBD2. The ends lost 1 base at V and 15 bases at J; junction bases unmatched: 9. Germline CDR1 MDHEN, CDR2 SYDVKM. The CDR3 consists of 16 residues. The chain's CDR3 is CASSLFIGTSGRDGFF. DNA of the CDR3: TGTGCCAGCAGTTTATTCATCGGGACTAGCGGGAGGGACGGGTTCTTC.

The chain joins TRBV7-3 to TRBJ2-2; D call uncertain. Germline loops: CDR1 SGHTA, CDR2 FQGTGA. The CDR3 runs 13 residues. V was shortened by 2 bases and J by 3 bases, with 4 bases between the two germline ends. CDR3: CASSLSHTGELFF. CDR3 nucleotides: TGTGCCAGCAGCTTATCTCACACCGGGGAGCTGTTTTTT.

The chain joins TRBV30 to TRBJ1-3; 7 bases line up with TRBD1. CDR3 length equals 15 residues. Germline V lookup: CDR1 GTSNPN, CDR2 SVGIG (reference sequence). Germline trimming cut 3 bases from V and 3 bases from J; bases unmatched to any gene: 8. The CDR3 DNA sequence: TGTGCCTGGAGGTCCCGGACAGGACTTGGAAACACCATATATTTT. It translates to CAWRSRTGLGNTIYF.

CDR3 DNA sequence: TGTGCCAGCAGTGAAAAGCGAGGTAGGGCTTTCTTT. This encodes CASSEKRGRAFF. This sequence joins TRBV2 and TRBJ1-1, with D unclear. The CDR3 contains 12 residues. V lost 2 bases, J lost 11 bases, and 12 bases lay in between. Germline loops: CDR1 SNHLY, CDR2 FYNNEI.

CDR3 sequence: CASSSAFGNGYTF. Written as DNA, the CDR3 is TGTGCCAGCAGTTCCGCATTCGGTAATGGCTACACCTTC. The J gene is TRBJ1-2, the V gene TRBV28; D remains unclear. Germline V lookup: CDR1 MDHEN, CDR2 SYDVKM. There are 13 residues in the CDR3. Trimming removed 4 bases from V and 6 bases from J, with 12 bases in between.

This sequence joins TRBV9 and TRBJ1-2; possible D gene TRBD1, 6 bases. The V gene lost 4 bases and the J gene lost 5 bases, with 21 bases spanning the gap. CDR1 SGDLS and CDR2 YYNGEE come from the germline V gene. The CDR3 runs 16 residues. CDR3 DNA: TGTGCCAGCAGCCTCAGTTCCGGACAGCACGCTTATGGCTACACCTTC. It translates to CASSLSSGQHAYGYTF. The variable domain in full, with the rest retrieved from reference TRBV9 and TRBJ1-2, is DSGVTQTPKHLITATGQRVTLRCSPRSGDLSVYWYQQSLDQGLQFLIQYYNGEERAKGNILERFSAQQFPDLHSELNLSSLELGDSALYFCASSLSSGQHAYGYTFGSGTRLTVV.